This paragraph covers one T cell receptor beta chain sequence. Its antigen is currently unknown. The data stem from a study of graft-versus-host responses after intestinal transplantation. The wider study: Anti-thymocyte globulin induction, then tacrolimus and steroids for around 3 years, went to all recipients. Study-wide findings and caveats: Some GvH clones appeared in ileal mucosa or blood before recipient bone marrow. High graft-versus-host to host-versus-graft clonal ratios were found in allografts of patients who had graft-donor T cell macrochimerism.

Trimming removed 4 bases at V and 4 bases at J, with 14 bases between. The CDR3 consists of 15 residues. Germline assignment: CDR1 MNHEY and CDR2 SMNVEV (reference sequence). Only in-frame clones appear in the TCRdb table, and some are missing; sequencing was by immunoSEQ multiplex PCR. Of around 49,000 clones in the sample, 89% were seen once. The chain couples TRBV27 to TRBJ2-1, with a possible D match to TRBD2 (6 bases). The TCR comes from a human donor who was the organ donor for an intestinal transplant. Here the sequenced sample was unstimulated CD4+ T cells sorted from spleen or lymph node cells, taken before transplant. The CDR3 DNA is TGTGCCAGCAGTTCCCTCGGACTACTTTACAATGAGCAGTTCTTC. Translation: CASSSLGLLYNEQFF.